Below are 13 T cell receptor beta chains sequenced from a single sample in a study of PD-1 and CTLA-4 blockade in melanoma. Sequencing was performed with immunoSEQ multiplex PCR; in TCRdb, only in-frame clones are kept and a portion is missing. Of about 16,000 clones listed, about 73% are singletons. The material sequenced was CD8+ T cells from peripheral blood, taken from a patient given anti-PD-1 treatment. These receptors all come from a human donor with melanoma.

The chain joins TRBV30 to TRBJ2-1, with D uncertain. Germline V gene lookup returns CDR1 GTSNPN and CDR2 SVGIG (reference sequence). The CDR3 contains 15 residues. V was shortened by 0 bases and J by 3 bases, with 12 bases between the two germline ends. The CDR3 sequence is CAWSVRREDYNEQFF. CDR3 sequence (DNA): TGTGCCTGGAGTGTACGAAGGGAAGACTACAATGAGCAGTTCTTC.

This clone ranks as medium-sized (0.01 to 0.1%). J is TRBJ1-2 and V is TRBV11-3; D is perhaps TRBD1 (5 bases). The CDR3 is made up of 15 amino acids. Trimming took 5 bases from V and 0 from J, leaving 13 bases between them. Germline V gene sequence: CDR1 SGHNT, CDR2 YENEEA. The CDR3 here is CASSRGTVANYGYTF. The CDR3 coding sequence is TGTGCCAGCAGCCGCGGGACGGTAGCTAACTATGGCTACACCTTC.

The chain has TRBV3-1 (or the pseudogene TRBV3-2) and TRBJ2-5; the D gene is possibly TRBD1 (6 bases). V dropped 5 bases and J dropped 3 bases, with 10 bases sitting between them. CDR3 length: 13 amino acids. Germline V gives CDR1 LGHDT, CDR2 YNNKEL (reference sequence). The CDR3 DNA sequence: TGTGCCAGCAGCTATCACAGGGAAGAGACCCAGTACTTC. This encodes CASSYHREETQYF.

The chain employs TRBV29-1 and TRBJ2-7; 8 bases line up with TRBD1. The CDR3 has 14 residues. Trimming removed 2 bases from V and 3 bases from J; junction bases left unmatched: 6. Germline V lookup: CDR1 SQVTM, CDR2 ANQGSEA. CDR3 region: CSVELQGDDYEQYF. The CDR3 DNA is TGCAGCGTTGAACTACAGGGGGATGACTACGAGCAGTACTTC.

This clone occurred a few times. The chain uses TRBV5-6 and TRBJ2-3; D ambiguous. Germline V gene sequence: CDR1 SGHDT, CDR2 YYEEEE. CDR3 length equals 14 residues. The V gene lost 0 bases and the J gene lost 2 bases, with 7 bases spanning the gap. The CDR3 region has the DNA TGTGCCAGCAGCTTGGAGGGTAACACAGATACGCAGTATTTT. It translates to CASSLEGNTDTQYF.

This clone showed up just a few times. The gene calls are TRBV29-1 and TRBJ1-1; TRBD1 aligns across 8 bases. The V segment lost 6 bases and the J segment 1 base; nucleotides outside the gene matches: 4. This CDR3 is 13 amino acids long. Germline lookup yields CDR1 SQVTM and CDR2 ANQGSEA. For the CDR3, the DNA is TGCAGCGTCAGGACAGGGAAGAACACTGAAGCTTTCTTT. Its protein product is CSVRTGKNTEAFF. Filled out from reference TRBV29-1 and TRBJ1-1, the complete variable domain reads SAVISQKPSRDICQRGTSLTIQCQVDSQVTMMFWYRQQPGQSLTLIATANQGSEATYESGFVIDKFPISRPNLTFSTLTVSNMSPEDSSIYLCSVRTGKNTEAFFGQGTRLTVV.

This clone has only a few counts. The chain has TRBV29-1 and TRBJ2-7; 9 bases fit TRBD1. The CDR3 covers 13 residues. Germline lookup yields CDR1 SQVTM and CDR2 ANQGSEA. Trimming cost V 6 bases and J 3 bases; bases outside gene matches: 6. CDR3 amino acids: CSVLDRGGYEQYF. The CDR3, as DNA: TGCAGCGTATTGGACAGGGGTGGCTACGAGCAGTACTTC.

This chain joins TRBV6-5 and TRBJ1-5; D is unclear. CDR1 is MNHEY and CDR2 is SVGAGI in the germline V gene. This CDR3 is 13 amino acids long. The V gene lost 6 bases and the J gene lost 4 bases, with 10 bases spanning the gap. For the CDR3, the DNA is TGTGCCAGCAGGCTACGGCCTAATCAGCCCCAGCATTTT. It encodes CASRLRPNQPQHF.

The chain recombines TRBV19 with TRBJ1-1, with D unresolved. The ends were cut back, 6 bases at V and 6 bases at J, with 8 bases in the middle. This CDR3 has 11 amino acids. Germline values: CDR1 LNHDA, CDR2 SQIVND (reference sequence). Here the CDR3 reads CASRDSPEAFF. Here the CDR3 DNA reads TGTGCCAGTAGGGATTCCCCTGAAGCTTTCTTT.

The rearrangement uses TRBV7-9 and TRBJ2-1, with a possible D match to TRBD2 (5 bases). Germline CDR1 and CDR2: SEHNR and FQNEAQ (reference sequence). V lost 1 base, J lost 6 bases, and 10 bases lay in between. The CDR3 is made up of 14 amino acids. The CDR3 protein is CASSLDRGANEQFF. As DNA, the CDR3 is TGTGCCAGCAGCTTAGACCGGGGAGCCAATGAGCAGTTCTTC.

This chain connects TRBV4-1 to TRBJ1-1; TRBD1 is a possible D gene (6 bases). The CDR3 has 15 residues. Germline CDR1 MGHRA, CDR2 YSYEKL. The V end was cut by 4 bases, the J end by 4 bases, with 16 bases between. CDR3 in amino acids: CASSRVQGMRTEAFF. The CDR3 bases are TGCGCCAGCAGCCGAGTACAGGGAATGCGCACTGAAGCTTTCTTT.

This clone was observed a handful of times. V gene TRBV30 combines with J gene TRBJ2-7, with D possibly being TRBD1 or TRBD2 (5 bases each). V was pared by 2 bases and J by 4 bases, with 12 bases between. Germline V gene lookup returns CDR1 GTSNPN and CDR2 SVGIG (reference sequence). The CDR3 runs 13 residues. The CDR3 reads CAWSPWDGYEQYF. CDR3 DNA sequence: TGTGCCTGGAGTCCCTGGGACGGATACGAGCAGTACTTC. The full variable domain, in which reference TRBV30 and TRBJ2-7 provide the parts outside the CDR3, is SQTIHQWPATLVQPVGSPLSLECTVEGTSNPNLYWYRQAAGRGLQLLFYSVGIGQISSEVPQNLSASRPQDRQFILSSKKLLLSDSGFYLCAWSPWDGYEQYFGPGTRLTVT.

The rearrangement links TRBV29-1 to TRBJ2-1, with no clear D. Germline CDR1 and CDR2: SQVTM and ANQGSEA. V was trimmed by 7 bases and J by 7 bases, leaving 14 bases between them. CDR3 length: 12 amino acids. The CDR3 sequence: CSARPRQNEQFF. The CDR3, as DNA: TGCAGCGCCCGGCCCCGTCAGAATGAGCAGTTCTTC.